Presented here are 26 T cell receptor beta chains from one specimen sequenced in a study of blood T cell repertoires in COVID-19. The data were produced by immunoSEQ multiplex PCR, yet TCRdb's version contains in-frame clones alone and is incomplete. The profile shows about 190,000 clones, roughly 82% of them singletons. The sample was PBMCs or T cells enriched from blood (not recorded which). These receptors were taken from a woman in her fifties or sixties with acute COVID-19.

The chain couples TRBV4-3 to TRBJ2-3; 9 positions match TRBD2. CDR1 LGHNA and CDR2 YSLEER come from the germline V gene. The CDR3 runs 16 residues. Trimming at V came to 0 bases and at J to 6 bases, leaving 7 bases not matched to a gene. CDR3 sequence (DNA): TGCGCCAGCAGCCAAGAGCCTAGCGGGATCAGGGATACGCAGTATTTT. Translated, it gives CASSQEPSGIRDTQYF.

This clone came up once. CDR3 DNA sequence: TGTGCCAGCAGTTATCGGGGGAGCCCAATACTAACCTACGAGCAGTACTTC. Protein product: CASSYRGSPILTYEQYF. The chain joins TRBV28 to TRBJ2-7, with D possibly being TRBD2 (6 bases). V lost 4 bases and J lost 2, with 21 bases in between. The CDR3 contains 17 residues. Germline-derived CDR1 and CDR2 are MDHEN and SYDVKM.

This CDR3 is CASRRTLTDTQYF. CDR3 coding DNA: TGCGCCAGCAGGAGGACTCTCACAGATACGCAGTATTTT. V usage is TRBV5-1 and J usage is TRBJ2-3; tentatively, D is TRBD2 (5 bases). The CDR3 contains 13 residues. The germline V gene has CDR1 SGHRS and CDR2 YFSETQ. Trimming pared 5 bases from V and 2 bases from J, leaving 9 bases between.

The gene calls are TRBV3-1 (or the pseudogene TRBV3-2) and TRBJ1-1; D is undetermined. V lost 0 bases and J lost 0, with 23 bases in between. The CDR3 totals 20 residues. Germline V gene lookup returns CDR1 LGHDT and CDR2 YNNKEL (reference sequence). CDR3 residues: CASSQDPFRGMGYMNTEAFF. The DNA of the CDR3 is TGTGCCAGCAGCCAAGATCCGTTTCGGGGTATGGGATATATGAACACTGAAGCTTTCTTT.

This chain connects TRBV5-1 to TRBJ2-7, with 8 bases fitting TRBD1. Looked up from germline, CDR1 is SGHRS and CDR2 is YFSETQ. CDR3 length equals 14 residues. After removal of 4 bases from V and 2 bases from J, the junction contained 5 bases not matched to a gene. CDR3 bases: TGCGCCAGCAGCGCAGGGACAGGAGCCTACGAGCAGTACTTC. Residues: CASSAGTGAYEQYF.

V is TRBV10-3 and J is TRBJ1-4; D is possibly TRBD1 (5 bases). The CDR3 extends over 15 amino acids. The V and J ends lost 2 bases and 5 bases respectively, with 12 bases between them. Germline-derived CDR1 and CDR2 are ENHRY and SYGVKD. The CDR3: CAISERETANEKLFF. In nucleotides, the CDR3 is TGTGCCATCAGTGAGCGAGAGACAGCGAATGAAAAACTGTTTTTT.

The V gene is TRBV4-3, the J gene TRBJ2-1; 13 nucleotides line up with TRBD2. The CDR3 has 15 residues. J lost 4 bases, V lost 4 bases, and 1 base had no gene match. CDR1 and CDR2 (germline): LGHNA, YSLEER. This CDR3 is CASSRLAGGYNEQFF. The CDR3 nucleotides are TGCGCCAGCAGCCGACTAGCGGGGGGATACAATGAGCAGTTCTTC.

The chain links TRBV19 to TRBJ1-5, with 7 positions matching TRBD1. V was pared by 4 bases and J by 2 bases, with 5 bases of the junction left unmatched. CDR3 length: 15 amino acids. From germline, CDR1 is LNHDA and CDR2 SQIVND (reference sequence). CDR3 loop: CASSTQQGRNQPQHF. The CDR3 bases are TGTGCCAGTAGTACCCAACAGGGGCGCAATCAGCCCCAGCATTTT. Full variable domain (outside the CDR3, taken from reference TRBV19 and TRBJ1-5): DGGITQSPKYLFRKEGQNVTLSCEQNLNHDAMYWYRQDPGQGLRLIYYSQIVNDFQKGDIAEGYSVSREKKESFPLTVTSAQKNPTAFYLCASSTQQGRNQPQHFGDGTRLSIL.

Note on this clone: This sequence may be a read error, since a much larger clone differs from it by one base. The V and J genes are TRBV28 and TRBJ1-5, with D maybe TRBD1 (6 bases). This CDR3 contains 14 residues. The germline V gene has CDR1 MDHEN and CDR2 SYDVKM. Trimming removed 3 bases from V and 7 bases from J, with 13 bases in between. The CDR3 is CASSLGGAGQPQHF. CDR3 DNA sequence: TGTGCCAGCAGTTTGGGGGGGGCGGGGCAGCCCCAGCATTTT.

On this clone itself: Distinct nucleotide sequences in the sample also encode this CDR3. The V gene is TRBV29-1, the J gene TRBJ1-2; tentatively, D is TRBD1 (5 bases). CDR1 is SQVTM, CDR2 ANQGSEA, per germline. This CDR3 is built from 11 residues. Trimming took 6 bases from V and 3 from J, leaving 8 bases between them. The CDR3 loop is CSVGGYYGYTF. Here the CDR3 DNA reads TGCAGCGTGGGGGGGTACTATGGCTACACCTTC.

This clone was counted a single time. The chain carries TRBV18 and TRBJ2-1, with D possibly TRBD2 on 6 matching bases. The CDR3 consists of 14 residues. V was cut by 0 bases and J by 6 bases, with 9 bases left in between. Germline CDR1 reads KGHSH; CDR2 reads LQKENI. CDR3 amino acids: CASSPPSAGNEQFF. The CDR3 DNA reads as TGTGCCAGCTCACCACCGTCAGCGGGCAATGAGCAGTTCTTC.

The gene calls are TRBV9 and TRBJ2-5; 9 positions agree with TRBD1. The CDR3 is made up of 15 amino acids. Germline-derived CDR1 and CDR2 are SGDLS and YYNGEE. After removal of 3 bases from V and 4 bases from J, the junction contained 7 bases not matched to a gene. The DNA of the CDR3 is TGTGCCAGCAGCGCCCCGGGACAGGGACGAGAGACCCAGTACTTC. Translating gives CASSAPGQGRETQYF.

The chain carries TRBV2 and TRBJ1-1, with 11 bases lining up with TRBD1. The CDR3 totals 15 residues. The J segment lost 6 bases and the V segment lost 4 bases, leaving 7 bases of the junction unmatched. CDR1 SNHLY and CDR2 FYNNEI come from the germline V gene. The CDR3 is CASSGTGGAISEAFF. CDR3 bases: TGTGCCAGCAGTGGGACAGGGGGCGCAATCTCTGAAGCTTTCTTT.

CDR3 nucleotide sequence: TGTGCCAGCAGCTTAGTCCCGGGAGGGAACACCGGGGAGCTGTTTTTT. Translating gives CASSLVPGGNTGELFF. This chain connects TRBV7-2 to TRBJ2-2; 7 nucleotides match TRBD2. Germline-derived CDR1 and CDR2 are SGHTA and FQGNSA. The CDR3 spans 16 residues. Trimming took 1 base from V and 1 from J; bases not matched to a gene: 3.

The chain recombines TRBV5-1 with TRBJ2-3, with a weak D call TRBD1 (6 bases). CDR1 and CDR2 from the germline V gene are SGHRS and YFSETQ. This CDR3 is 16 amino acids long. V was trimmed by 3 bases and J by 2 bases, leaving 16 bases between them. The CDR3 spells CASSSAVGTYTDTQYF. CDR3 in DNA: TGCGCCAGCAGCTCTGCAGTAGGGACATACACAGATACGCAGTATTTT.

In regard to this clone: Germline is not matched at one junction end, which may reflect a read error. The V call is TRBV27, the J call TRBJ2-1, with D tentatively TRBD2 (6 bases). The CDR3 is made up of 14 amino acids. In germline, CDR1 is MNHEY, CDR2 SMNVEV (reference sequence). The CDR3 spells CASKPGLSNNELFF. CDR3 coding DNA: TGTGCCAGCAAACCGGGACTTAGCAACAATGAGCTGTTCTTC.

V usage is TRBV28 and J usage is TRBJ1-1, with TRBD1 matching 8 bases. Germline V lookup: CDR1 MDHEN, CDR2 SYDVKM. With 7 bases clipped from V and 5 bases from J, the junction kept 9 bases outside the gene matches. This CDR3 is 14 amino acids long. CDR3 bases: TGTGCCAGCACTACAGGGGGGGTAGGGACTGAAGCTTTCTTT. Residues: CASTTGGVGTEAFF.

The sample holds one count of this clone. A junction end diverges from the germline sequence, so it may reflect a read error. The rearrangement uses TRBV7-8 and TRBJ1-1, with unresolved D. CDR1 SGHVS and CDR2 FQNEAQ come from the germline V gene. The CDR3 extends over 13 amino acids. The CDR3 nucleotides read TGTGCCAATTCGAAACGGACTAACACTAAAGCTTTCTTT. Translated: CANSKRTNTKAFF.

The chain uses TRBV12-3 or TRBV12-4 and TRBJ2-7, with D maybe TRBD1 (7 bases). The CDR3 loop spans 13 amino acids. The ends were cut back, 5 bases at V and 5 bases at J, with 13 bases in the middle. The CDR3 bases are TGTGCCAGCAGTGACAGGGAGGTTGACGAGCAGTACTTC. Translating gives CASSDREVDEQYF.

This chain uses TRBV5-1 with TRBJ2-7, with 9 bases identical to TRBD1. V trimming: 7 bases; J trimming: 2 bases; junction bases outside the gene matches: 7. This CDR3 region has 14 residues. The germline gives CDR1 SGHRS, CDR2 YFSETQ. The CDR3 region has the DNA TGCGCCAGCCACAGCGGGGACAGGGCCTACGAGCAGTACTTC. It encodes CASHSGDRAYEQYF.

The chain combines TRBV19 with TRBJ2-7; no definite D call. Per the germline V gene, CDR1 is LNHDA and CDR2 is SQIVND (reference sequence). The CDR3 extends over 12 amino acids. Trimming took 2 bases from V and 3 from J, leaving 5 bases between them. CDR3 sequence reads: CASSISDYEQYF. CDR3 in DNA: TGTGCCAGTAGTATATCAGACTACGAGCAGTACTTC.

CDR3 nucleotides: TGTGCCAGCAGCCCTCTTATTAGTAGGGGGCTCACAGATACGCAGTATTTT. Its protein product is CASSPLISRGLTDTQYF. The chain combines TRBV11-2 with TRBJ2-3; 7 bases fit TRBD1. Germline lookup yields CDR1 SGHAT and CDR2 FQNNGV. Unmatched junction bases numbered 13, after V lost 5 bases and J lost 2 bases. This CDR3 region has 17 residues. Filled out from reference TRBV11-2 and TRBJ2-3, the complete variable domain reads EAGVAQSPRYKIIEKRQSVAFWCNPISGHATLYWYQQILGQGPKLLIQFQNNGVVDDSQLPKDRFSAERLKGVDSTLKIQPAKLEDSAVYLCASSPLISRGLTDTQYFGPGTRLTVL.

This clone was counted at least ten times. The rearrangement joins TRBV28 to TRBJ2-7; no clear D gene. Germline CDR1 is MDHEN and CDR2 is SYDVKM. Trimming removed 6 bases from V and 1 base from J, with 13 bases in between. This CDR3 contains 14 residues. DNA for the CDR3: TGTGCCAGCAGCGAGAGGATTAAGTCCTACGAGCAGTACGTC. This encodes CASSERIKSYEQYV.

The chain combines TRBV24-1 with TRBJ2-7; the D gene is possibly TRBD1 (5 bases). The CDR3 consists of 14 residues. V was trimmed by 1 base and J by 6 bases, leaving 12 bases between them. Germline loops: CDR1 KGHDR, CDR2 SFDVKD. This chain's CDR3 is CATSDFRTSTEQYV. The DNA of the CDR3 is TGTGCCACCAGTGATTTTAGGACATCTACCGAGCAGTACGTC.

The CDR3 DNA reads TGTGCCAGCAGCTTAGACCAGCGGGGCTCCGTAGATCAGCCCCAGCATTTT. The encoded protein is CASSLDQRGSVDQPQHF. V and J are TRBV7-8 and TRBJ1-5; a weak D match, TRBD1 (5 bases). CDR3 length: 17 amino acids. Germline V gives CDR1 SGHVS, CDR2 FQNEAQ. Trimming took 1 base from V and 5 from J, leaving 18 bases between them.

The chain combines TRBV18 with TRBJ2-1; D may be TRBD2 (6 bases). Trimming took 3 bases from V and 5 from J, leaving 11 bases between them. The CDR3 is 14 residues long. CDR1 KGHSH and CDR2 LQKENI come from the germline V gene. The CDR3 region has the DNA TGTGCCAGCTCACCGGGGACTCCCCACAATGAGCAGTTCTTC. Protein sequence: CASSPGTPHNEQFF. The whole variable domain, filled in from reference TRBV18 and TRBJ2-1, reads NAGVMQNPRHLVRRRGQEARLRCSPMKGHSHVYWYRQLPEEGLKFMVYLQKENIIDESGMPKERFSAEFPKEGPSILRIQQVVRGDSAAYFCASSPGTPHNEQFFGPGTRLTVL.